This T cell receptor beta chain was identified in a study of T cell clusters in autoimmune cytopenias. Study-wide points: TRB repertoire shifts in secondary cytopenia and chronic lymphocytic leukemia mostly reflected lymphoma, not autoimmunity.

Germline values: CDR1 SEHNR, CDR2 FQNEAQ (reference sequence). The CDR3 has 16 amino acids. This clonotype is called medium-sized based on its frequency. Its antigen remains unidentified. TRB was amplified from about 250 ng of peripheral blood genomic DNA per sample. Multiplex touch-down PCR amplified TRB using TRB-A and TRB-B pools in one tube. TCRdb reprocessed the multiplex PCR reads and reports one entry per CDR3 protein, with no DNA. The sample has some 4,700 distinct CDR3 sequences. This chain links TRBV7-9 with TRBJ2-1; lacking DNA, the TRBD2 call made by TCRdb goes unchecked. The sequence came from a human donor with an autoimmune cytopenia or autoimmune hepatitis (not recorded which). Sequenced sample: peripheral blood. The CDR3 loop reads CASSLDAGTGYNEQFF.